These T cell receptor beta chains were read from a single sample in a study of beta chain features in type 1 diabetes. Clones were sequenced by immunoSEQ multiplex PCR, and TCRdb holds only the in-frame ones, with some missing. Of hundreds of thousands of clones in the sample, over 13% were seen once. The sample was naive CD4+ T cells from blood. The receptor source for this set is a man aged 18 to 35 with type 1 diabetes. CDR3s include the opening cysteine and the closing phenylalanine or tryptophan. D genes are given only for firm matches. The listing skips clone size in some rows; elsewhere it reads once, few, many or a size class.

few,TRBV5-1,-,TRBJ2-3,CASSPGSLTDTQYF,TGCGCCAGCAGTCCAGGGAGCTTGACAGATACGCAGTATTTT
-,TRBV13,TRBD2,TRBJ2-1,CASSSGLAGGSYNEQFF,TGTGCCAGCAGCTCCGGACTAGCGGGGGGTTCTTACAATGAGCAGTTCTTC
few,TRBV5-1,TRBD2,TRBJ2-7,CASSYGTSGISSYEQYF,TGCGCCAGCAGCTACGGGACTAGCGGGATCAGCTCCTACGAGCAGTACTTC
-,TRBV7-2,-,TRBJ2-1,CASSWMDEQFF,TGTGCCAGCAGCTGGATGGATGAGCAGTTCTTC
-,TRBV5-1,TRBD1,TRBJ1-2,CASSLGTGDGVSYTF,TGCGCCAGCAGCTTAGGGACAGGGGACGGAGTGAGCTACACCTTC
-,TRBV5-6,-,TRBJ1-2,CASSPTGEDYGYTF,TGTGCCAGCAGCCCCACGGGTGAGGACTATGGCTACACCTTC
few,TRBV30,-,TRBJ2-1,CAWSVIEYNEQFF,TGTGCCTGGAGTGTAATAGAGTACAATGAGCAGTTCTTC
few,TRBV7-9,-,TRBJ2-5,CASRSEVYETQYF,TGTGCCAGCAGGTCCGAAGTGTACGAGACCCAGTACTTC
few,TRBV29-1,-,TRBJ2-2,CSVEVSRNTGELFF,TGCAGCGTTGAAGTATCCCGGAACACCGGGGAGCTGTTTTTT
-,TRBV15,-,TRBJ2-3,CATSRARQAQYF,TGTGCCACCAGCAGAGCACGACAAGCGCAGTATTTT
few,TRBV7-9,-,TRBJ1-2,CASSLGDNYGYTF,TGTGCCAGCAGCTTAGGGGATAACTATGGCTACACCTTC
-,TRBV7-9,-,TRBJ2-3,CASSLSDTQYF,TGTGCCAGCAGCTTAAGCGATACGCAGTATTTT
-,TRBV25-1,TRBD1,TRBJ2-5,CASSGQGAGETQYF,TGTGCCAGCAGTGGACAGGGGGCGGGGGAGACCCAGTACTTC
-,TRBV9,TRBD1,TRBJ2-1,CASSVPPDRDEQFF,TGTGCCAGCAGCGTTCCACCCGACAGGGATGAGCAGTTCTTC
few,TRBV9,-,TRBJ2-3,CASSVAKDTQYF,TGTGCCAGCAGCGTAGCGAAAGATACGCAGTATTTT
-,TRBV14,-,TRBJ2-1,CASSQDRVGEYFF,TGTGCCAGCAGCCAAGATCGGGTGGGAGAGTACTTCTTC
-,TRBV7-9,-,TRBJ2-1,CASGMRDYNEQFF,TGTGCCAGCGGTATGAGGGACTACAATGAGCAGTTCTTC
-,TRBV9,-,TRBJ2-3,CASSPVSGYTDTQYF,TGTGCCAGCAGCCCGGTGTCGGGGTACACAGATACGCAGTATTTT
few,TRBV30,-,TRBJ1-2,CAWSVLGGNYGYTF,TGTGCCTGGAGTGTACTCGGAGGGAACTATGGCTACACCTTC
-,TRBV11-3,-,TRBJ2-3,CASSLMGESTDTQYF,TGTGCCAGCAGCTTGATGGGGGAAAGCACAGATACGCAGTATTTT
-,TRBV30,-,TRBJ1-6,CAWTPQIPEPLHF,TGTGCCTGGACTCCGCAGATTCCCGAACCCCTCCACTTT
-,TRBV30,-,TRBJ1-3,CAWSVLSGFGNTIYF,TGTGCCTGGAGTGTACTAAGTGGCTTTGGAAACACCATATATTTT
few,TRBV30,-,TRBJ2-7,CAWSVNSYEQYF,TGTGCCTGGAGTGTAAACAGCTACGAGCAGTACTTC
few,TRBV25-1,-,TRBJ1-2,CASSDQGWHGYTF,TGTGCCAGCAGTGATCAGGGGTGGCATGGCTACACCTTC